This T cell receptor beta chain was sequenced during a study of blood T cell repertoires in COVID-19. Across the whole study: Sites across the United States, Italy and Spain contributed samples from acute and convalescent COVID-19. PBMCs, B-cell-depleted T cells, or T cells were the source of the cDNA or gDNA that made up the material.

The protocol was immunoSEQ multiplex PCR, while the TCRdb copy is restricted to in-frame clones and leaves out a portion. This sample has approximately 500,000 clones, with 75% to 90% found just once. Looked up from germline, CDR1 is MNHEY and CDR2 is SMNVEV (reference sequence). This CDR3 spans 14 amino acids. V gave up 6 bases and J gave up 9 bases; unmatched junction bases: 6. The sequencing sample was made of peripheral blood. This receptor was identified in a human donor in a cohort sampled during active COVID-19. The chain has TRBV27 and TRBJ1-6; 9 nucleotides align to TRBD1. CDR3 sequence (DNA): TGTGCCAGCAGCTCGGGACAGGGATTTTCACCCCTCCACTTT. Translating gives CASSSGQGFSPLHF.